This passage covers 19 T cell receptor beta chains from one sample sequenced in a study of T-cell reconstitution after alpha-beta-depleted transplantation in children. Unique molecular identifiers were built into the TCRbeta library. TCRdb reprocessed the PCR reads via MiXCR and lists one record per CDR3 protein. The sample records some 450,000 distinct CDR3 sequences, over 40% being singletons. Sequencing used PBMCs, obtained before TCRalphabeta/CD19-depleted stem cell transplant. Source of these receptors: a girl between 2 and 10 years old with aplastic anemia, due to receive a stem cell transplant.

This clonotype was recorded many times. The rearrangement joins TRBV7-9 to TRBJ1-4; D may be TRBD1 (6 bases). The CDR3 loop spans 15 amino acids. Trimming cost V 5 bases and J 7 bases, with 17 bases left between them. In germline, CDR1 is SEHNR, CDR2 FQNEAQ (reference sequence). CDR3 in amino acids: CASSLRAQGGEKLFF. CDR3 nucleotides: TGTGCCAGCAGCCTTCGGGCACAGGGAGGTGAAAAACTGTTTTTT.

This clonotype was counted ten times or more. The gene calls are TRBV12-3 or TRBV12-4 and TRBJ1-5; TRBD1 aligns across 8 bases. After removal of 3 bases from V and 2 bases from J, the junction contained 6 bases not matched to a gene. The CDR3 spans 16 residues. CDR3 sequence (DNA): TGTGCCAGCAGTTTCCGACAGGGGAGAGGCAATCAGCCCCAGCATTTT. Its protein product is CASSFRQGRGNQPQHF.

The V call is TRBV20-1, the J call TRBJ2-1, with 7 nucleotides matching TRBD1. The CDR3 runs 13 residues. The V and J ends lost 6 bases and 12 bases, in that order; junction bases with no gene match: 14. Germline CDR1 reads DFQATT; CDR2 reads SNEGSKA (reference sequence). As DNA, the CDR3 is TGCAGTGCCCCCCAAGACAGGGACCGCTTGCAGTTCTTC. This gives the protein CSAPQDRDRLQFF.

For this clonotype: A much larger clone is a single base away; this may be a read error. This chain links TRBV12-3 or TRBV12-4 with TRBJ1-2; no firm D call. V lost 4 bases and J 4 bases, leaving 7 bases between the germline ends. The CDR3 sequence is 12 residues long. For the CDR3, the DNA is TGTGCCAGCAGTTCGGGCAGCTATGGCTACACCTTC. Residues: CASSSGSYGYTF.

This clonotype was detected a few times. The chain has TRBV29-1 and TRBJ2-1, with TRBD2 matching 7 bases. CDR3 length: 15 residues. The V gene's germline CDR1 is SQVTM and CDR2 ANQGSEA. The V segment lost 3 bases and the J segment 7 bases; nucleotides outside the gene matches: 12. In DNA form, the CDR3 reads TGCAGCGTTGATAGCACTAGCGATCGGCAGAATGAGCAGTTCTTC. It specifies CSVDSTSDRQNEQFF.

The rearrangement links TRBV5-1 to TRBJ2-7; D is tentatively TRBD1 or TRBD2 (5 bases each). The CDR3 extends over 14 amino acids. Germline CDR1 is SGHRS and CDR2 is YFSETQ. V dropped 3 bases and J dropped 2 bases, with 12 bases sitting between them. The CDR3 spells CASSSGTGPYEQYF. For the CDR3, the DNA is TGCGCCAGCAGCTCCGGGACGGGCCCCTACGAGCAGTACTTC.

The J gene is TRBJ2-5, the V gene TRBV6-5, with TRBD2 matching 7 bases. The length of the CDR3 is 17 residues. Germline V CDR1 and CDR2: MNHEY, SVGAGI. Trimming cost V 4 bases and J 5 bases; bases outside gene matches: 16. Written as DNA, the CDR3 is TGTGCCAGCAGTTTTCGTTGGAAGCGGGGCCCCGGGGAGACCCAGTACTTC. Protein sequence: CASSFRWKRGPGETQYF.

This chain connects TRBV6-1 to TRBJ1-1, with TRBD1 as a possible D gene (6 bases). Trimming cost V 3 bases and J 3 bases, with 8 bases left between them. The CDR3 has 13 residues. Germline assignment: CDR1 MNHNS and CDR2 SASEGT. CDR3 bases: TGTGCCAGCAGTGAGCAGGGGTACACTGAAGCTTTCTTT. Translating it yields CASSEQGYTEAFF.

This clonotype has a count of ten or more. This rearrangement joins TRBV3-1 to TRBJ2-7; TRBD2 matches at 7 bases. The CDR3 extends over 16 amino acids. Germline CDR1 reads LGHDT; CDR2 reads YNNKEL (reference sequence). V was clipped by 0 bases and J by 0 bases; unmatched bases: 5. This CDR3 reads CASSQEWGGISYEQYF. The CDR3 DNA follows: TGTGCCAGCAGCCAAGAATGGGGGGGAATCTCCTACGAGCAGTACTTC.

This clonotype was found many times. V is TRBV20-1 and J is TRBJ1-6; 8 bases are a match to TRBD1. The germline V gene encodes CDR1 DFQATT and CDR2 SNEGSKA (reference sequence). With V trimmed by 6 bases and J by 0 bases, 10 bases remained unmatched. This CDR3 has 17 amino acids. The CDR3 spells CSARQGSYSSYNSPLHF. The CDR3 coding sequence is TGCAGTGCCCGACAGGGGTCTTACTCCTCCTATAATTCACCCCTCCACTTT.

The V call is TRBV20-1, the J call TRBJ2-3, with D perhaps matching TRBD2 (6 bases). The CDR3 totals 14 residues. The ends were cut back, 3 bases at V and 1 base at J, with 11 bases in the middle. The germline CDR1 and CDR2 sequences are DFQATT and SNEGSKA (reference sequence). DNA for the CDR3: TGCAGTGCTAGTGCCGCTAGCGGCACAGATACGCAGTATTTT. This gives the protein CSASAASGTDTQYF.

This chain links TRBV27 with TRBJ2-7; 9 bases agree with TRBD2. The junction had 6 bases not matched to a gene; V was cut back by 4 bases and J by 2 bases. Germline V CDR1 and CDR2: MNHEY, SMNVEV (reference sequence). The CDR3 totals 15 residues. CDR3 sequence reads: CASSSLAGLTYEQYF. DNA of the CDR3: TGTGCCAGCAGTTCACTAGCGGGCCTCACCTACGAGCAGTACTTC.

The J gene is TRBJ1-6, the V gene TRBV10-3; the match to TRBD1 covers 7 bases. V shed 3 bases, J shed 9 bases, and the junction held 8 bases outside the gene matches. CDR1 is ENHRY and CDR2 is SYGVKD in the germline V gene. The length of the CDR3 is 15 residues. Here the CDR3 DNA reads TGTGCCATCAGTGAAGGCGGAGGGGGCGGTTCACCCCTCCACTTT. Its protein product is CAISEGGGGGSPLHF.

The rearrangement links TRBV7-3 to TRBJ2-3; 10 nucleotides align to TRBD2. Per the germline V gene, CDR1 is SGHTA and CDR2 is FQGTGA. Losses at the gene ends were 2 bases for V and 3 bases for J; bases not matched to a gene: 11. The CDR3 extends over 18 amino acids. This chain's CDR3 is CASSLGSPSGGFTDTQYF. CDR3 nucleotide sequence: TGTGCCAGCAGCTTAGGCTCTCCTAGCGGGGGATTTACAGATACGCAGTATTTT.

This clonotype was counted only a few times. The genes are TRBV6-1 and TRBJ2-7; 13 bases are shared with TRBD2. The CDR3 length is 16 residues. Trimming cost V 5 bases and J 3 bases; bases outside gene matches: 7. Looked up from germline, CDR1 is MNHNS and CDR2 is SASEGT. CDR3 region: CASSPYRLAGGYEQYF. The CDR3, as DNA: TGTGCCAGCAGTCCTTACCGACTAGCGGGGGGCTACGAGCAGTACTTC.

This clonotype came up many times. The chain recombines TRBV28 with TRBJ2-5, with TRBD1 matching 9 bases. Germline CDR1 is MDHEN and CDR2 is SYDVKM. V was pared by 5 bases and J by 4 bases, with 8 bases of the junction left unmatched. The CDR3 sequence is 15 residues long. The CDR3 loop reads CASSSGQGIGETQYF. The CDR3, as DNA: TGTGCCAGCAGTAGTGGACAGGGGATAGGAGAGACCCAGTACTTC.

This clonotype was seen only a few times. V gene TRBV10-1 combines with J gene TRBJ2-7; D is possibly TRBD1 or TRBD2 (6 bases each). This CDR3 is built from 13 residues. CDR1 WNHNN and CDR2 SYGVQD come from the germline V gene (reference sequence). Trimming took off 6 bases at V and 3 bases at J, with 12 bases between the two ends. CDR3 sequence: CASSRTAGYEQYF. The CDR3, as DNA: TGCGCCAGCAGCCGGACAGCGGGCTACGAGCAGTACTTC.

This clonotype occurred a few times. The chain has TRBV5-1 and TRBJ2-3, with 7 positions matching TRBD1. V dropped 6 bases and J dropped 2; count of bases not matched to a gene: 9. Germline V CDR1 and CDR2: SGHRS, YFSETQ. The CDR3 spans 15 residues. The DNA of the CDR3 is TGCGCCAGCACCATTGGGACAGTCCTCACAGATACGCAGTATTTT. Its translation: CASTIGTVLTDTQYF.

There are many counts of this clonotype. The genes are TRBV5-1 and TRBJ1-2; unclear D gene. Trimming took off 1 base at V and 4 bases at J, with 11 bases between the two ends. The CDR3 totals 14 residues. Germline values: CDR1 SGHRS, CDR2 YFSETQ. The chain's CDR3 is CASSLSGITYGYTF. CDR3 in DNA: TGCGCCAGCAGCTTGTCCGGGATAACCTATGGCTACACCTTC.